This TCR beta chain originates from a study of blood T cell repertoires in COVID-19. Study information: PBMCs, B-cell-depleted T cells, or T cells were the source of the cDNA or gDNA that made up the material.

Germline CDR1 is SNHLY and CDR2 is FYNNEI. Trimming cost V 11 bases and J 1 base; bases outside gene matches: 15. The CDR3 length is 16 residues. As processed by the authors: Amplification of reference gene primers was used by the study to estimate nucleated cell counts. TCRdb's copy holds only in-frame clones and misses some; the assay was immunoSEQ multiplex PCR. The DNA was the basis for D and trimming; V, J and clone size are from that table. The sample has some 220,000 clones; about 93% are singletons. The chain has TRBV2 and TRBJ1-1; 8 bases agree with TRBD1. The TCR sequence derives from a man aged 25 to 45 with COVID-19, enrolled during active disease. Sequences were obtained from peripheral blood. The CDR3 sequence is CASGVDRGFGNTEAFF. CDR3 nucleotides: TGTGCCTCAGGCGTTGACAGGGGCTTCGGGAACACTGAAGCTTTCTTT. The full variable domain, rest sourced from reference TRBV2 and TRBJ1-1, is EPEVTQTPSHQVTQMGQEVILRCVPISNHLYFYWYRQILGQKVEFLVSFYNNEISEKSEIFDDQFSVERPDGSNFTLKIRSTKLEDSAMYFCASGVDRGFGNTEAFFGQGTRLTVV.